Shown below are 30 T cell receptor beta chains from a single sample sequenced in a study of blood T cell repertoires in COVID-19 (dated by TCRdb to 2019 to 2021). Library generation was performed with the immunoSEQ multiplex PCR assay. TCRdb retrieved this table from immuneACCESS and kept in-frame rearrangements only. Not all clones are present; in checked studies, unresolved V genes account for under half, and no reason is known for the remainder. The sample contains about 300,000 clones, just under 90% of them found a single time. Over 5% of the sample belongs to the ten largest clones. The sample comprised peripheral blood. The source of these receptors is a woman in her forties or fifties with COVID-19, enrolled during active disease.

CDR3 nucleotide sequence: TGTGCCAGCAGCCCATTATCCTACAATGAGCAGTTCTTC. Encoded protein: CASSPLSYNEQFF. The chain carries TRBV6-2 or TRBV6-3 and TRBJ2-1; no clear D gene. Germline V lookup: CDR1 MNHEY, CDR2 SVGEGT. V shed 6 bases and J shed 1 base, with 7 bases lying between them. This CDR3 has 13 residues.

The chain joins TRBV20-1 to TRBJ2-5; 8 positions match TRBD2. The V and J ends lost 3 bases and 5 bases, in that order; junction bases with no gene match: 8. The length of the CDR3 is 14 residues. Germline V lookup: CDR1 DFQATT, CDR2 SNEGSKA (reference sequence). CDR3 bases: TGCAGTGCTAGTGCCGGGAGGGTTGGTGAGACCCAGTACTTC. Its translation is CSASAGRVGETQYF.

The chain carries TRBV7-2 and TRBJ2-6; perhaps TRBD1 as D (8 bases). The CDR3 sequence is 17 residues long. The V gene lost 4 bases and the J gene lost 6 bases, with 19 bases spanning the gap. CDR1 and CDR2 (germline): SGHTA, FQGNSA. The CDR3 DNA reads TGTGCCAGCAGCTCAAGCTTCACAGGGGGGGTGGCCAACGTCCTGACTTTC. Protein product: CASSSSFTGGVANVLTF.

This chain connects TRBV7-2 to TRBJ2-7; TRBD2 agrees at 7 bases. The germline V gene has CDR1 SGHTA and CDR2 FQGNSA. Trimming cost V 5 bases and J 3 bases; bases outside gene matches: 22. The CDR3 has 19 amino acids. The CDR3 loop reads CASSPRSTGNFGGSYEQYF. CDR3 in DNA: TGTGCCAGCAGCCCCCGGAGTACGGGGAATTTCGGCGGGAGCTACGAGCAGTACTTC.

This sequence joins TRBV18 and TRBJ2-1, with TRBD1 matching over 7 bases. Germline V gene lookup returns CDR1 KGHSH and CDR2 LQKENI. The V and J ends lost 6 bases and 7 bases, in that order; junction bases with no gene match: 6. The CDR3 consists of 13 residues. CDR3 region: CASSRGQNNEQFF. CDR3 DNA sequence: TGTGCCAGCTCTCGGGGACAGAATAATGAGCAGTTCTTC. The variable domain in full, with the rest retrieved from reference TRBV18 and TRBJ2-1, is NAGVMQNPRHLVRRRGQEARLRCSPMKGHSHVYWYRQLPEEGLKFMVYLQKENIIDESGMPKERFSAEFPKEGPSILRIQQVVRGDSAAYFCASSRGQNNEQFFGPGTRLTVL.

This clone was recorded a few times. The chain couples TRBV7-2 to TRBJ2-7, with 9 bases identical to TRBD1. CDR1 SGHTA and CDR2 FQGNSA come from the germline V gene. The CDR3 runs 14 residues. The V segment lost 6 bases and the J segment 4 bases; nucleotides outside the gene matches: 7. In DNA, the CDR3 is TGTGCCAGCAGGCAAACAGGGGGCCCTTACGAGCAGTACTTC. This gives the protein CASRQTGGPYEQYF.

In its sample, this clone was seen once. The chain employs TRBV5-4 and TRBJ1-4; no clear D gene. The V end was cut by 0 bases, the J end by 4 bases, with 10 bases between. Germline V gene lookup returns CDR1 SGHNT and CDR2 YYREEE (reference sequence). The CDR3 is 15 amino acids. The CDR3 loop is CASSLGSDFNEKLFF. CDR3 DNA sequence: TGTGCCAGCAGCTTGGGGTCAGACTTTAATGAAAAACTGTTTTTT.

This chain uses TRBV30 with TRBJ1-1; D unresolved. The V and J ends lost 2 bases and 1 base respectively, with 5 bases between them. This CDR3 is 12 amino acids long. The V gene's germline CDR1 is GTSNPN and CDR2 SVGIG (reference sequence). In nucleotides, the CDR3 is TGTGCCTGGAGTATCGGGAACACTGAAGCTTTCTTT. This translates into CAWSIGNTEAFF.

This rearrangement joins TRBV4-1 to TRBJ2-3; 7 nucleotides line up with TRBD2. This CDR3 has 17 amino acids. From germline, CDR1 is MGHRA and CDR2 YSYEKL. V shed 1 base and J 0 bases; nucleotides not matched to a gene: 7. The CDR3 protein is CASSQAGGGWSTDTQYF. The CDR3 bases are TGCGCCAGCAGCCAAGCCGGCGGGGGATGGAGCACAGATACGCAGTATTTT.

The rearrangement links TRBV27 to TRBJ2-3; perhaps TRBD2 as D (7 bases). Trimming took 5 bases from V and 5 from J, leaving 14 bases between them. The CDR3 consists of 14 residues. CDR1 and CDR2 from the germline V gene are MNHEY and SMNVEV (reference sequence). In nucleotides, the CDR3 is TGTGCCAGCAGTGAGGGGGGGCTTGTAGATACGCAGTATTTT. This sequence encodes CASSEGGLVDTQYF.

The chain recombines TRBV7-9 with TRBJ2-7; 10 nucleotides line up with TRBD2. This CDR3 has 15 amino acids. Trimming at V came to 1 base and at J to 5 bases, leaving 5 bases not matched to a gene. The germline CDR1 and CDR2 sequences are SEHNR and FQNEAQ (reference sequence). CDR3 loop: CASSLVTSGSHEQYF. The CDR3 DNA sequence: TGTGCCAGCAGCTTAGTGACTAGCGGGTCCCACGAGCAGTACTTC.

V and J are TRBV11-2 and TRBJ1-1, with D perhaps matching TRBD1 (5 bases). The V end lost 5 bases, the J end lost 0 bases, and 10 bases lay between the germline ends. Germline V gene lookup returns CDR1 SGHAT and CDR2 FQNNGV. The CDR3 spans 14 residues. CDR3 loop: CASSPRTMNTEAFF. CDR3 sequence (DNA): TGTGCCAGCAGCCCGAGGACAATGAACACTGAAGCTTTCTTT.

The genes are TRBV19 and TRBJ2-7; TRBD1 aligns across 10 bases. The V gene's germline CDR1 is LNHDA and CDR2 SQIVND (reference sequence). Trimming took 3 bases from V and 6 from J; bases not matched to a gene: 8. The CDR3 is 15 residues long. The CDR3 DNA is TGTGCCAGTAGTATCCCCGGGACAGGGGAGGTCGAGCAGTACTTC. Protein product: CASSIPGTGEVEQYF.

The chain joins TRBV25-1 to TRBJ2-7; no reliable D call. Germline CDR1 and CDR2: MGHDK and SYGVNS. The CDR3 has 12 amino acids. Trimming removed 8 bases from V and 2 bases from J, with 10 bases in between. As DNA, the CDR3 is TGTGCCAGCGCTAGGCTACCCTACGAGCAGTACTTC. It yields the protein CASARLPYEQYF.

The chain couples TRBV14 to TRBJ2-2, with D possibly TRBD2 on 5 matching bases. This CDR3 is 17 amino acids long. Germline V gene lookup returns CDR1 SGHDN and CDR2 FVKESK. V was pared by 5 bases and J by 2 bases, with 18 bases between. CDR3 residues: CASSDIPGLTNTGELFF. In DNA, the CDR3 is TGTGCCAGCAGCGACATCCCAGGACTTACCAACACCGGGGAGCTGTTTTTT.

The table lists this clone with a count of one. J is TRBJ2-3 and V is TRBV6-5; TRBD1 is a possible D gene (6 bases). Germline assignment: CDR1 MNHEY and CDR2 SVGAGI. With 6 bases removed from V and 1 base from J, the gap between germline ends came to 14 bases. This CDR3 spans 15 amino acids. CDR3 sequence reads: CASRFQQGGTDTQYF. For the CDR3, the DNA is TGTGCCAGCAGATTCCAACAGGGAGGCACAGATACGCAGTATTTT.

This clone was seen only a few times. The J gene is TRBJ2-7, the V gene TRBV5-1, with 9 bases matching TRBD2. CDR1 is SGHRS, CDR2 YFSETQ, per germline. The length of the CDR3 is 17 residues. V shed 0 bases, J shed 2 bases, and the junction held 9 bases outside the gene matches. The DNA of the CDR3 is TGCGCCAGCAGCTTGGTGGGCCGTAGCGGGAGCCCCTACGAGCAGTACTTC. Its translation is CASSLVGRSGSPYEQYF. The variable domain in full, completed from reference TRBV5-1 and TRBJ2-7, reads KAGVTQTPRYLIKTRGQQVTLSCSPISGHRSVSWYQQTPGQGLQFLFEYFSETQRNKGNFPGRFSGRQFSNSRSEMNVSTLELGDSALYLCASSLVGRSGSPYEQYFGPGTRLTVT.

CDR3 sequence reads: CASTQGWTEAFF. CDR3 in DNA: TGTGCCAGTACTCAGGGATGGACTGAAGCTTTCTTT. The chain combines TRBV19 with TRBJ1-1; weak D call: TRBD1 (5 bases). This CDR3 has 12 residues. Trimming left V 7 bases short and J 5 bases short, with 11 bases between. CDR1 and CDR2 from the germline V gene are LNHDA and SQIVND (reference sequence).

V is TRBV28 and J is TRBJ1-1, with TRBD1 identical over 9 bases. The CDR3 contains 15 residues. From germline, CDR1 is MDHEN and CDR2 SYDVKM. The V gene end was trimmed by 4 bases and the J gene end by 1 base; junction bases not matched to a gene: 4. DNA for the CDR3: TGTGCCAGCAGTTCACAGGGGGCCTCGAACACTGAAGCTTTCTTT. Translated, it gives CASSSQGASNTEAFF.

This clone was detected only once. This sequence joins TRBV10-3 and TRBJ2-7; tentatively, D is TRBD1 (6 bases). CDR1 is ENHRY and CDR2 is SYGVKD in the germline V gene. Trimming removed 4 bases at V and 6 bases at J, with 10 bases between. The length of the CDR3 is 12 residues. CDR3 DNA sequence: TGTGCCATCAGTGTCGAGGGGGTCGAGCAGTACTTC. Protein: CAISVEGVEQYF.

V gene TRBV18 combines with J gene TRBJ2-2; D is perhaps TRBD2 (6 bases). The CDR3 covers 15 residues. CDR1 and CDR2 (germline): KGHSH, LQKENI. Between the trimmed V and J ends, which lost 8 bases and 8 bases, there was a span of 21 bases. CDR3 nucleotide sequence: TGTGCCAGCCAATTGCCGGGAGCCATAGAGGGGGAGCTGTTTTTT. Protein sequence: CASQLPGAIEGELFF.

This chain joins TRBV4-3 and TRBJ1-1; no firm D call. This CDR3 has 14 residues. CDR1 and CDR2 from the germline V gene are LGHNA and YSLEER. Trimming removed 0 bases from V and 6 bases from J, with 11 bases in between. CDR3: CASSQDSFDPEAFF. CDR3 in DNA: TGCGCCAGCAGCCAAGACAGTTTTGATCCTGAAGCTTTCTTT.

The CDR3 nucleotides are TGTGCCAGCAGTTCCCCCGGGAGTATTAAACCTGAAGCTTTCTTT. Translated, it gives CASSSPGSIKPEAFF. The rearrangement uses TRBV28 and TRBJ1-1; D is uncertain. Germline-derived CDR1 and CDR2 are MDHEN and SYDVKM. This CDR3 has 15 amino acids. Trimming shortened V by 4 bases and J by 6 bases, and 18 bases separated the two germline ends.

This clone came up a few times. The V and J genes are TRBV7-8 and TRBJ1-1, with D maybe TRBD1 (6 bases). This CDR3 contains 15 residues. Germline assignment: CDR1 SGHVS and CDR2 FQNEAQ. V lost 1 base and J lost 0, with 9 bases in between. CDR3 DNA: TGTGCCAGCAGCTTAGGACAGGTTATGAACACTGAAGCTTTCTTT. Translating it yields CASSLGQVMNTEAFF. The whole variable domain, remainder taken from reference TRBV7-8 and TRBJ1-1, is GAGVSQSPRYKVAKRGQDVALRCDPISGHVSLFWYQQALGQGPEFLTYFQNEAQLDKSGLPSDRFFAERPEGSVSTLKIQRTQQEDSAVYLCASSLGQVMNTEAFFGQGTRLTVV.

This clone was counted between two and nine times. J is TRBJ2-5 and V is TRBV4-1, with unresolved D. V shed 2 bases and J shed 3 bases, with 16 bases lying between them. Germline V lookup: CDR1 MGHRA, CDR2 YSYEKL. This CDR3 contains 16 residues. This CDR3 is CASSQSAGLPKETQYF. DNA for the CDR3: TGCGCCAGCAGCCAATCGGCAGGATTACCTAAAGAGACCCAGTACTTC.

The chain carries TRBV6-1 and TRBJ2-4; TRBD1 matches 9 bases. CDR3 length: 15 residues. J gave up 9 bases and V 5 bases, and 11 bases lay outside the gene matches. The germline CDR1 and CDR2 sequences are MNHNS and SASEGT. The CDR3 is CASSSRDRDLAIQYF. DNA for the CDR3: TGTGCCAGCAGTTCTCGGGACAGGGATCTAGCCATTCAGTACTTC.

This clone appeared a few times. The genes are TRBV6-4 and TRBJ2-2, with D possibly matching TRBD2 (5 bases). Germline V gene data show CDR1 as MRHNA and CDR2 as SNTAGT. Trimming cost V 0 bases and J 7 bases, with 9 bases left between them. The length of the CDR3 is 14 residues. In nucleotides, the CDR3 is TGTGCCAGCAGTGACTCGCTAGCCCACGGGGAGCTGTTTTTT. Its protein is CASSDSLAHGELFF.

The genes are TRBV25-1 and TRBJ1-4, with TRBD1 identical over 8 bases. V shed 5 bases and J 6 bases; nucleotides not matched to a gene: 8. CDR3 size: 15 residues. CDR1 is MGHDK, CDR2 SYGVNS, per germline. The CDR3 DNA follows: TGTGCCAGCAGTCGACTCGGACAGGGTGATGAAAAACTGTTTTTT. Protein product: CASSRLGQGDEKLFF.

The chain is built from TRBV5-1 and TRBJ1-1; D is unclear. The CDR3 covers 15 residues. Germline assignment: CDR1 SGHRS and CDR2 YFSETQ. Trimming pared 0 bases from V and 1 base from J, leaving 10 bases between. The CDR3 nucleotides are TGCGCCAGCAGCTTGGGCGGGCCGGGGAACACTGAAGCTTTCTTT. Protein: CASSLGGPGNTEAFF.

V usage is TRBV13 and J usage is TRBJ1-4; 10 nucleotides align to TRBD1. CDR1 is PRHDT, CDR2 FYEKMQ, per germline (reference sequence). Trimming cost V 4 bases and J 4 bases; bases outside gene matches: 9. This CDR3 has 17 residues. As DNA, the CDR3 is TGTGCCAGCAGCTCACCGGGACAGGGGATTAATAATGAAAAACTGTTTTTT. Its protein product is CASSSPGQGINNEKLFF.